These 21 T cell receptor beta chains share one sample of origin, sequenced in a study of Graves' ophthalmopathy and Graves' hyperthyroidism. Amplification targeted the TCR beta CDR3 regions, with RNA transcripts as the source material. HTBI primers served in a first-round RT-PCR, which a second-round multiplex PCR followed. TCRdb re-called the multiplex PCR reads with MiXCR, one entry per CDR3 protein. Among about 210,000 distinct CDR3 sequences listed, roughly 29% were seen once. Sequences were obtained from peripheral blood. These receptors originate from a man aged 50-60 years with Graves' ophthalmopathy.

CDR3 sequence reads: CASSQRTGGGYEQYF. For the CDR3, the DNA is TGTGCCAGCAGTCAAAGGACAGGGGGCGGGTACGAGCAGTACTTC. V and J are TRBV27 and TRBJ2-7; 11 bases are a match to TRBD1. Germline trimming cut 5 bases from V and 4 bases from J; bases unmatched to any gene: 7. The CDR3 spans 15 residues. Germline V lookup: CDR1 MNHEY, CDR2 SMNVEV (reference sequence).

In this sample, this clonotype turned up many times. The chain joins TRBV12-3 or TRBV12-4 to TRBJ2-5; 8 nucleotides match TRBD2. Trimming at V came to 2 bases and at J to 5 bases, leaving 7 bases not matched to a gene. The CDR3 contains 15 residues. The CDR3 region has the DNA TGTGCCAGCAGTTTAAGCGGGGGCCGGGGGGAGACCCAGTACTTC. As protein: CASSLSGGRGETQYF.

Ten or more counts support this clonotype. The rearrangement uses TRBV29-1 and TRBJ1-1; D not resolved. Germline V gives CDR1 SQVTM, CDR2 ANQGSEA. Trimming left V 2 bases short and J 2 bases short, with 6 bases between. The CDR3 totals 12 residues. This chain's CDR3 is CSVEHGNTEAFF. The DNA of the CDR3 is TGCAGCGTTGAACACGGAAACACTGAAGCTTTCTTT.

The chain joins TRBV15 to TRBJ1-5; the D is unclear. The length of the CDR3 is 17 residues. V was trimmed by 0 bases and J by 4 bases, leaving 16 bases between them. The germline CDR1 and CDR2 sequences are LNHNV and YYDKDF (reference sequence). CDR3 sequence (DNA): TGTGCCACCAGCAGAGACACAAGAACGACGTCGAATCAGCCCCAGCATTTT. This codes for CATSRDTRTTSNQPQHF.

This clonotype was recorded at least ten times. Written as DNA, the CDR3 is TGTGCCAGCAGTTTAAGACAGGGTGGGTACACTGAAGCTTTCTTT. Translated: CASSLRQGGYTEAFF. This chain joins TRBV28 and TRBJ1-1, with 7 bases that match TRBD1. V lost 2 bases and J lost 3; bases outside the gene matches: 6. The germline V gene has CDR1 MDHEN and CDR2 SYDVKM. The length of the CDR3 is 15 residues.

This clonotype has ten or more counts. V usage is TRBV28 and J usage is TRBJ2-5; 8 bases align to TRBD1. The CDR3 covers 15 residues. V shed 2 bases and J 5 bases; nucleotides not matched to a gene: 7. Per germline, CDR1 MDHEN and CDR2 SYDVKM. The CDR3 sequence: CASSLAGQGRETQYF. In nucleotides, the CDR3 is TGTGCCAGCAGTTTAGCCGGACAGGGAAGGGAGACCCAGTACTTC. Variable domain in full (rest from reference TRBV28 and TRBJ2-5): DVKVTQSSRYLVKRTGEKVFLECVQDMDHENMFWYRQDPGLGLRLIYFSYDVKMKEKGDIPEGYSVSREKKERFSLILESASTNQTSMYLCASSLAGQGRETQYFGPGTRLLVL.

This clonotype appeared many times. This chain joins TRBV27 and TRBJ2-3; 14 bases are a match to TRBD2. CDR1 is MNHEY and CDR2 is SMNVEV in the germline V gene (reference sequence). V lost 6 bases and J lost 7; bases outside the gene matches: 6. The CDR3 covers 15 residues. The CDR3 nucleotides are TGTGCCAGCAGAGGGACTAGCGGGAGTTGGAATACGCAGTATTTT. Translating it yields CASRGTSGSWNTQYF.

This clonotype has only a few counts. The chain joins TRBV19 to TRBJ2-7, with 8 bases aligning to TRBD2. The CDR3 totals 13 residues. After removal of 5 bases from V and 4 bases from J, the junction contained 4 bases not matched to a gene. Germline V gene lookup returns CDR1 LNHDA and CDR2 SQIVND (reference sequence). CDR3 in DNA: TGTGCCAGTAGTGCGGGACTAGAATACGAGCAGTACTTC. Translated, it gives CASSAGLEYEQYF.

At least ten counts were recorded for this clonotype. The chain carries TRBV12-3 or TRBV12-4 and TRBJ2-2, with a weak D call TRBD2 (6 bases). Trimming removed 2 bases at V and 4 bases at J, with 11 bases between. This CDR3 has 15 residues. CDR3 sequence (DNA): TGTGCCAGCAGTTTACGGAGGGGAGGCACCGGGGAGCTGTTTTTT. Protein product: CASSLRRGGTGELFF.

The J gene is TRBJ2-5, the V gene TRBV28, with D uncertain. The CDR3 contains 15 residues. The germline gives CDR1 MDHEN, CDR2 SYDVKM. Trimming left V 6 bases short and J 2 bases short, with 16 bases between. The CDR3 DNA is TGTGCCAGCAGCCTAAACGTAAAGCATCAAGAGACCCAGTACTTC. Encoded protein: CASSLNVKHQETQYF.

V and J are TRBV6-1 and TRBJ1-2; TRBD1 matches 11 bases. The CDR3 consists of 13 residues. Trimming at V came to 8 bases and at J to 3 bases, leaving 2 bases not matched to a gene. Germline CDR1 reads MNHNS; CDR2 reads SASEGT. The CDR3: CASGQGADYGYTF. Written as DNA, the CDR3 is TGTGCCAGCGGACAGGGGGCTGACTATGGCTACACCTTC.

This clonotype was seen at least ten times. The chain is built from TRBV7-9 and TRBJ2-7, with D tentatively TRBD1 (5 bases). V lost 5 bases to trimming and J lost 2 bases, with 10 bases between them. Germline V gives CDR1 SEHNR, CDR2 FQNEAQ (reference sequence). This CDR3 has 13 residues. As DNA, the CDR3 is TGTGCCAGCAGCCCCTTGACAGCCTACGAGCAGTACTTC. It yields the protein CASSPLTAYEQYF. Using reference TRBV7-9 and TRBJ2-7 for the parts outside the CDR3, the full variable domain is DTGVSQNPRHKITKRGQNVTFRCDPISEHNRLYWYRQTLGQGPEFLTYFQNEAQLEKSRLLSDRFSAERPKGSFSTLEIQRTEQGDSAMYLCASSPLTAYEQYFGPGTRLTVT.

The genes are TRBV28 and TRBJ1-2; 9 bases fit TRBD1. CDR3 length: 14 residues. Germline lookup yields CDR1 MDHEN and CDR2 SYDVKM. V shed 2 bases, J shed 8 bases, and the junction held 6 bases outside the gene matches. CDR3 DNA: TGTGCCAGCAGTTTAATACAGGGGGCATGGGGCTACACCTTC. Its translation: CASSLIQGAWGYTF.

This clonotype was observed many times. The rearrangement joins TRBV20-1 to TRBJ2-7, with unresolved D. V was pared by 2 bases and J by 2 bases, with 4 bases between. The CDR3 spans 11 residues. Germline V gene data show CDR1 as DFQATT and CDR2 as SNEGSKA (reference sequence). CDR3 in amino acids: CSARTTYEQYF. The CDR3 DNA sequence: TGCAGTGCTAGAACGACCTACGAGCAGTACTTC.

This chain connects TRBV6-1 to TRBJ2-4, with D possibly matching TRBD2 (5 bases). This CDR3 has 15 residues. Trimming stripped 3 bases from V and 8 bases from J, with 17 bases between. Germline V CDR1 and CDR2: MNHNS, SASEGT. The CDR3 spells CASSDYGSPADIQYF. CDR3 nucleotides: TGTGCCAGCAGTGACTACGGATCCCCAGCGGACATTCAGTACTTC.

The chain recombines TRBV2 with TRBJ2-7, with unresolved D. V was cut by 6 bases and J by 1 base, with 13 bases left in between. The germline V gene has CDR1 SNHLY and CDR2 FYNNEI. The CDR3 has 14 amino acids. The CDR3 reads CASSEQKESYEQYF. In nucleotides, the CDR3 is TGTGCCAGCAGCGAACAAAAGGAATCCTACGAGCAGTACTTC.

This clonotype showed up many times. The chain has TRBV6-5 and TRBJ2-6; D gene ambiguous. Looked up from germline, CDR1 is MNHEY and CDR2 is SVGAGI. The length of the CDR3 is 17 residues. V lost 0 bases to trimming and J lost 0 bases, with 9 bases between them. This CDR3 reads CASSYSSSSSGANVLTF. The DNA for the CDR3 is TGTGCCAGCAGTTACTCGAGTTCCAGCTCTGGGGCCAACGTCCTGACTTTC.

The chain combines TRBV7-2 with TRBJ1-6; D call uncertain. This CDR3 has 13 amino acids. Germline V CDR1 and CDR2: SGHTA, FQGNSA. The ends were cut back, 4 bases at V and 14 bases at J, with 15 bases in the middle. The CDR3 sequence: CASSWKTGNTLHF. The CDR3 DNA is TGTGCCAGCAGCTGGAAGACCGGGAACACCCTCCACTTT.

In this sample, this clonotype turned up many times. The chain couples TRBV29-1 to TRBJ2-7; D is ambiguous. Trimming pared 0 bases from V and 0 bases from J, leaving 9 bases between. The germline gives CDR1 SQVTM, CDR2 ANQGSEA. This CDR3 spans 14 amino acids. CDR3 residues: CSVEEGGISYEQYF. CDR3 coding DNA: TGCAGCGTTGAAGAGGGCGGCATCTCCTACGAGCAGTACTTC.

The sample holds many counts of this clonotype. CDR3 residues: CASSLLAGLDLDEQYF. CDR3 coding DNA: TGTGCCAGCAGTCTCCTGGCGGGACTAGATTTGGACGAGCAGTACTTC. This chain uses TRBV12-3 or TRBV12-4 with TRBJ2-7, with 8 bases fitting TRBD2. Germline trimming cut 5 bases from V and 5 bases from J; bases unmatched to any gene: 14. CDR3 size: 16 residues.

Here the CDR3 DNA reads TGCGCCAGCGGCCCGGACCCCTATGGCTACACCTTC. It yields the protein CASGPDPYGYTF. This chain connects TRBV10-2 to TRBJ1-2; D ambiguous. Germline V gene data show CDR1 as WSHSY and CDR2 as SAAADI. This CDR3 region has 12 residues. Between the trimmed V and J ends, which lost 8 bases and 4 bases, there was a span of 11 bases.